Here is one T cell receptor beta chain with its context. The method was immunoSEQ multiplex PCR; TCRdb's version includes in-frame clones alone and lacks a portion of them. The sample holds approximately 150,000 clones; 85% to 95% are singletons and the top ten take about 12%. This sample was included in a study of control samples from healthy donors and cancer patients. V shed 5 bases and J shed 4 bases, with 14 bases lying between them. The CDR3 runs to 15 residues. Germline loops: CDR1 MNHEY, CDR2 SVGAGI. The rearrangement joins TRBV6-5 to TRBJ1-4, with D perhaps matching TRBD1 (5 bases). Sequenced: blood. This TCR was sampled from a man aged 35-49 years in good health. CDR3 bases: TGTGCCAGCAGTCTCAGACAGCTATTTAATGAAAAACTGTTTTTT. Protein sequence: CASSLRQLFNEKLFF.